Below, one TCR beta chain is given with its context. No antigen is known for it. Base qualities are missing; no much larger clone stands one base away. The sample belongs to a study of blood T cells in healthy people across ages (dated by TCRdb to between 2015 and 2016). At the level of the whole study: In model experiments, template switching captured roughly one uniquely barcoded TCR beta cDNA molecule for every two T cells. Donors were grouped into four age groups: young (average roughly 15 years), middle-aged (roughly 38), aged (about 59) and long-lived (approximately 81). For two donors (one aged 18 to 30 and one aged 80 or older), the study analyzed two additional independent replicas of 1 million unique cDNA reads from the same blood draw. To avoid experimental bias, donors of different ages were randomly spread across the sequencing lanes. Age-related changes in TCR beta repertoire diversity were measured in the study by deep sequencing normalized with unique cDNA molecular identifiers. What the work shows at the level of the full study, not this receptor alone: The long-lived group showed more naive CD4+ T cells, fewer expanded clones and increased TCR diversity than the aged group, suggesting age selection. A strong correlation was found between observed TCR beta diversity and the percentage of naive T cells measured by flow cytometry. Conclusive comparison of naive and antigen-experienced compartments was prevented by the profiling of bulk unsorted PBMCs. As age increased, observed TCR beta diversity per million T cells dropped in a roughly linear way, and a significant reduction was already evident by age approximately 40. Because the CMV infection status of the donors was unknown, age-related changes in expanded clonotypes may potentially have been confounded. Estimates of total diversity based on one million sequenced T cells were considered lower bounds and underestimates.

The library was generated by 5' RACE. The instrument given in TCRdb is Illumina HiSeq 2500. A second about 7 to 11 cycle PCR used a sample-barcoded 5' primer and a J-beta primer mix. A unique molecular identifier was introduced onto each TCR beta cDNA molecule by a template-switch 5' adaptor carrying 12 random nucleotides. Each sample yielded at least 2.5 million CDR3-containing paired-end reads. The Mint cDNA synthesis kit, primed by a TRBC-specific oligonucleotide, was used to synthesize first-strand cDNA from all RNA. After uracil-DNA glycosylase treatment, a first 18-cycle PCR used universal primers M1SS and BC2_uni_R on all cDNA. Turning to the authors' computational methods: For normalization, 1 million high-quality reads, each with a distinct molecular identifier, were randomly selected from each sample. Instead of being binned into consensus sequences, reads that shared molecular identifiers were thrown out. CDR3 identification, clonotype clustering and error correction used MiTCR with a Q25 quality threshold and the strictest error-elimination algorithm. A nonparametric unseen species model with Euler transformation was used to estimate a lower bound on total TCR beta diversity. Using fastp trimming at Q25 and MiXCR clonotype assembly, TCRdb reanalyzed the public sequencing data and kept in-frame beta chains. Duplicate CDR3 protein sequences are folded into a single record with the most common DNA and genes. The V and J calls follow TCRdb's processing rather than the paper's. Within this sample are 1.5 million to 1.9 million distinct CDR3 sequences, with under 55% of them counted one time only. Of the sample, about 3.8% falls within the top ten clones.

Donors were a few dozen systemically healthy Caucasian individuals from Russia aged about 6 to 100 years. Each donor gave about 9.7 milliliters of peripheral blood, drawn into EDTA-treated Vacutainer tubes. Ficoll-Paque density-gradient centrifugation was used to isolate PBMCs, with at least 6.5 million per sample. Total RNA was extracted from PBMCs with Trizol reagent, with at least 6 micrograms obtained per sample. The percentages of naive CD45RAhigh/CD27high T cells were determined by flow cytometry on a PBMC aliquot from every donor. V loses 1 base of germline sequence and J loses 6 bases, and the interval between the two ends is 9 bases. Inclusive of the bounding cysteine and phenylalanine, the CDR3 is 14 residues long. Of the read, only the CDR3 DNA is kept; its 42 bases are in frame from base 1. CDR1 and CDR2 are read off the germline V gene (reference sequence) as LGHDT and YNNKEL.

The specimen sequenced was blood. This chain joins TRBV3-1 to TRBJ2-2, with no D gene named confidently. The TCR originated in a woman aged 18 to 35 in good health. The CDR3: CASSQGVGPGELFF. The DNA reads TGTGCCAGCAGCCAAGGAGTGGGCCCCGGGGAGCTGTTTTTT.